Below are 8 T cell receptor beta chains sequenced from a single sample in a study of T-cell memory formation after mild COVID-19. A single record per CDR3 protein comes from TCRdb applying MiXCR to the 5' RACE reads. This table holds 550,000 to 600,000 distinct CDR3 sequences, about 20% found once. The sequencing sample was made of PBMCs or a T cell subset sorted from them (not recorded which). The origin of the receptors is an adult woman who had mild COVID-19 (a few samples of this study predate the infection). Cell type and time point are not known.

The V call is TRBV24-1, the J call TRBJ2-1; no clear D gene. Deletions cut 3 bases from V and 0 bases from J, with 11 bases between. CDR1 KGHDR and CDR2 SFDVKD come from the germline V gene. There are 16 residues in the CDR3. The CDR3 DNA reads TGTGCCACCAGTGATGATATATCGAGCTCCTACAATGAGCAGTTCTTC. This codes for CATSDDISSSYNEQFF.

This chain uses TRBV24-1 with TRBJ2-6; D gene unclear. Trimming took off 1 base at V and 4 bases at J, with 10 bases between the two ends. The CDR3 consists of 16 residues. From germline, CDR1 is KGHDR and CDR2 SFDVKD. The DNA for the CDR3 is TGTGCCACCAGTGATTTTGGCAAGTCCGGGGCCAACGTCCTGACTTTC. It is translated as CATSDFGKSGANVLTF.

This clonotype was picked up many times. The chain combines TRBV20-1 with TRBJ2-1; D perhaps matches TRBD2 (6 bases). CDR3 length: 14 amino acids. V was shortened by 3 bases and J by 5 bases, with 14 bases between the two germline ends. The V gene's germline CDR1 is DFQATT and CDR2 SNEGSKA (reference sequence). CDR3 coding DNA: TGCAGTGCTAGGGGGGGTAGCGAGAACAATGAGCAGTTCTTC. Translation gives CSARGGSENNEQFF.

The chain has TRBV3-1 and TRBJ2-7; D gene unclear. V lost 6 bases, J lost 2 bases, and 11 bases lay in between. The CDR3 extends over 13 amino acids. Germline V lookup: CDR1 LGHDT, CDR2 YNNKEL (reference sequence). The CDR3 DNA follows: TGTGCCAGCAGAGACCCATGGACCTACGAGCAGTACTTC. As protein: CASRDPWTYEQYF.

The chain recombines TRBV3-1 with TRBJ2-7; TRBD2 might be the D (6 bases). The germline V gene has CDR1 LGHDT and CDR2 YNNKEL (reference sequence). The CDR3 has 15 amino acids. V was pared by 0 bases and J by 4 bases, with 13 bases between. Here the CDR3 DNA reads TGTGCCAGCAGCCAAGATCGGAGTAGCGGATACGAGCAGTACTTC. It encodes CASSQDRSSGYEQYF.

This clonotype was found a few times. In DNA, the CDR3 is TGTGCCAGCAGCCAAGCTCAAATTTCCTCCTACGAGCAGTACTTC. It is translated as CASSQAQISSYEQYF. J is TRBJ2-7 and V is TRBV3-1, with unresolved D. This CDR3 contains 15 residues. Trimming stripped 1 base from V and 0 bases from J, with 10 bases between. Germline V gene data show CDR1 as LGHDT and CDR2 as YNNKEL (reference sequence).

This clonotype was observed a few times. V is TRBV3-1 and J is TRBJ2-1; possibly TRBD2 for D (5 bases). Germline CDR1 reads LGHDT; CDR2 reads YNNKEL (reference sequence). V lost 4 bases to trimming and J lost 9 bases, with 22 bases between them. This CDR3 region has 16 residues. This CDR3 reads CASSPLSGKRSGEQFF. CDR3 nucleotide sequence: TGTGCCAGCAGCCCCCTATCCGGGAAGCGATCAGGTGAGCAGTTCTTC.

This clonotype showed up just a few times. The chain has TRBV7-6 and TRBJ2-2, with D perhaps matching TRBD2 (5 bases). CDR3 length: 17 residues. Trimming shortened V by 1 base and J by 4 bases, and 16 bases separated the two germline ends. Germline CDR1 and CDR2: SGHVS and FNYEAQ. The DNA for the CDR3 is TGTGCCAGCAGCTTAGGGGCCTTAGCGATTGGCACCGGGGAGCTGTTTTTT. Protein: CASSLGALAIGTGELFF.